The 24 T cell receptor beta chains below were found in one sample sequenced in a study of blood T cell repertoires in COVID-19. This table comes from immunoSEQ multiplex PCR, and its TCRdb copy is limited to in-frame clones, with some not included. The sample has 340,000 or so clones, 87% seen once. The sample comprised peripheral blood. Receptors originate from a man over 45 with active or convalescent COVID-19.

This rearrangement joins TRBV5-1 to TRBJ2-1, with 9 bases matching TRBD2. The CDR3 has 15 amino acids. Germline assignment: CDR1 SGHRS and CDR2 YFSETQ. Trimming took 3 bases from V and 0 from J; bases not matched to a gene: 1. CDR3 bases: TGCGCCAGCAGCTATAGCGGGAGCTCCTACAATGAGCAGTTCTTC. As protein: CASSYSGSSYNEQFF.

The V gene is TRBV5-1, the J gene TRBJ2-5; no firm D call. Germline V gives CDR1 SGHRS, CDR2 YFSETQ. The CDR3 is 15 residues long. V lost 0 bases, J lost 2 bases, and 11 bases lay in between. Here the CDR3 DNA reads TGCGCCAGCAGCTTGGGGGTTGGGCAGCAAGAGACCCAGTACTTC. Amino acids: CASSLGVGQQETQYF. The full variable domain, its missing parts supplied by reference TRBV5-1 and TRBJ2-5, is KAGVTQTPRYLIKTRGQQVTLSCSPISGHRSVSWYQQTPGQGLQFLFEYFSETQRNKGNFPGRFSGRQFSNSRSEMNVSTLELGDSALYLCASSLGVGQQETQYFGPGTRLLVL.

The chain recombines TRBV7-7 with TRBJ1-3; 8 nucleotides agree with TRBD1. The CDR3 runs 16 residues. Trimming removed 4 bases from V and 2 bases from J; junction bases left unmatched: 7. Germline V CDR1 and CDR2: SSHAT, FNYEAQ (reference sequence). The CDR3 DNA sequence: TGTGCCAGCAGCTCCGGACAGGGATCCGCTGGAAACACCATATATTTT. Translating gives CASSSGQGSAGNTIYF.

CDR3 coding DNA: TGTGCCACCTTTGACAGACCGAGACCAAACTATGGCTACACCTTC. Translating it yields CATFDRPRPNYGYTF. This sequence joins TRBV6-5 and TRBJ1-2; D perhaps matches TRBD1 (5 bases). Looked up from germline, CDR1 is MNHEY and CDR2 is SVGAGI. There are 15 residues in the CDR3. Deletions cut 10 bases from V and 2 bases from J, with 20 bases between.

This clone was seen only a few times. In nucleotides, the CDR3 is TGTGCCAGCAGTTCCCCCGGAGCAGGGGAAGGCACAGATACGCAGTATTTT. Residues: CASSSPGAGEGTDTQYF. The J gene is TRBJ2-3, the V gene TRBV28, with D possibly being TRBD1 (6 bases). The V gene's germline CDR1 is MDHEN and CDR2 SYDVKM. This CDR3 contains 17 residues. Trimming took 4 bases from V and 1 from J, leaving 18 bases between them.

The J gene is TRBJ1-1, the V gene TRBV5-1; TRBD1 matches at 7 bases. CDR1 is SGHRS, CDR2 YFSETQ, per germline. The CDR3 consists of 15 residues. After removal of 4 bases from V and 1 base from J, the junction contained 7 bases not matched to a gene. CDR3 loop: CASSRGTAENTEAFF. DNA of the CDR3: TGCGCCAGCAGCCGCGGGACAGCAGAGAACACTGAAGCTTTCTTT.

V gene TRBV14 combines with J gene TRBJ2-1, with 10 nucleotides matching TRBD1. Germline V gene data show CDR1 as SGHDN and CDR2 as FVKESK. Trimming cost V 0 bases and J 9 bases; bases outside gene matches: 5. This CDR3 contains 15 residues. The CDR3 region has the DNA TGTGCCAGCAGCCAAGAAGACAGGGGGCTGATTGAGCAGTTCTTC. Translated, it gives CASSQEDRGLIEQFF. The variable domain in full, with the rest retrieved from reference TRBV14 and TRBJ2-1, is EAGVTQFPSHSVIEKGQTVTLRCDPISGHDNLYWYRRVMGKEIKFLLHFVKESKQDESGMPNNRFLAERTGGTYSTLKVQPAELEDSGVYFCASSQEDRGLIEQFFGPGTRLTVL.

This chain links TRBV9 with TRBJ2-3; tentatively, D is TRBD2 (7 bases). The CDR3 contains 15 residues. The V gene lost 0 bases and the J gene lost 3 bases, with 11 bases spanning the gap. Germline CDR1 reads SGDLS; CDR2 reads YYNGEE. CDR3 residues: CASSVVGGPTDTQYF. The CDR3 nucleotides read TGTGCCAGCAGCGTAGTGGGGGGGCCAACAGATACGCAGTATTTT.

J is TRBJ2-1 and V is TRBV29-1, with TRBD2 identical over 8 bases. The V gene end was trimmed by 8 bases and the J gene end by 8 bases; junction bases not matched to a gene: 23. The CDR3 totals 17 residues. The germline V gene has CDR1 SQVTM and CDR2 ANQGSEA. CDR3 sequence reads: CSLAGREGVGPQHEQFF. DNA of the CDR3: TGCAGCTTAGCGGGACGGGAGGGCGTGGGCCCCCAGCATGAGCAGTTCTTC.

This chain uses TRBV7-2 with TRBJ2-1; the D is unclear. The CDR3 extends over 11 amino acids. Germline V gene data show CDR1 as SGHTA and CDR2 as FQGNSA. Between the trimmed V and J ends, which lost 5 bases and 7 bases, there was a span of 6 bases. CDR3 residues: CASSLKNEQFF. CDR3 in DNA: TGTGCCAGCAGCCTAAAGAATGAGCAGTTCTTC.

The chain uses TRBV28 and TRBJ1-2; no reliable D call. The CDR3 covers 14 residues. V gave up 9 bases and J gave up 1 base, with 15 bases separating them. Germline lookup yields CDR1 MDHEN and CDR2 SYDVKM. The CDR3, as DNA: TGTGCCAGTTGCCCAGGCCGGGATAACTATGGCTACACCTTC. Protein: CASCPGRDNYGYTF.

V usage is TRBV7-2 and J usage is TRBJ2-3; the match to TRBD2 covers 9 bases. V lost 2 bases to trimming and J lost 4 bases; unmatched junction nucleotides: 4. This CDR3 has 15 residues. In germline, CDR1 is SGHTA, CDR2 FQGNSA. CDR3 region: CASSLLAGNPDTQYF. The CDR3 nucleotides read TGTGCCAGCAGCTTACTAGCGGGGAACCCAGATACGCAGTATTTT.

CDR3 amino acids: CASRGRTAAETQYF. In DNA form, the CDR3 reads TGTGCCAGCAGGGGTCGGACAGCCGCCGAGACCCAGTACTTC. The chain links TRBV6-5 to TRBJ2-5, with a weak D call TRBD1 (6 bases). Trimming removed 6 bases at V and 5 bases at J, with 16 bases between. CDR1 is MNHEY, CDR2 SVGAGI, per germline. The length of the CDR3 is 14 residues.

The gene calls are TRBV7-2 and TRBJ1-3; TRBD1 might be the D (5 bases). This CDR3 has 16 residues. The germline V and J ends were trimmed by 3 bases and 3 bases, with 15 bases remaining between them. In germline, CDR1 is SGHTA, CDR2 FQGNSA. CDR3 amino acids: CASSLGPTGGGNTIYF. CDR3 sequence (DNA): TGTGCCAGCAGCTTGGGACCAACGGGGGGTGGAAACACCATATATTTT. Filled out from reference TRBV7-2 and TRBJ1-3, the complete variable domain reads GAGVSQSPSNKVTEKGKDVELRCDPISGHTALYWYRQSLGQGLEFLIYFQGNSAPDKSGLPSDRFSAERTGGSVSTLTIQRTQQEDSAVYLCASSLGPTGGGNTIYFGEGSWLTVV.

V is TRBV7-8 and J is TRBJ1-1; D gene uncertain. Trimming pared 7 bases from V and 6 bases from J, leaving 18 bases between. CDR3 size: 14 residues. CDR1 and CDR2 from the germline V gene are SGHVS and FQNEAQ. The CDR3 sequence is CASKEDPGSSEAFF. Written as DNA, the CDR3 is TGTGCCAGCAAGGAGGACCCTGGGTCTTCTGAAGCTTTCTTT.

The chain uses TRBV5-5 and TRBJ2-6; 10 bases map to TRBD1. The CDR3 consists of 19 residues. V lost 4 bases and J lost 2; bases outside the gene matches: 12. Per the germline V gene, CDR1 is SGHKS and CDR2 is YYEKEE (reference sequence). The CDR3 sequence is CASSPAGQGSLPGANVLTF. CDR3 sequence (DNA): TGTGCCAGCAGCCCGGCGGGACAGGGGTCCCTTCCTGGGGCCAACGTCCTGACTTTC. Drawing the rest from reference TRBV5-5 and TRBJ2-6, the complete variable domain is DAGVTQSPTHLIKTRGQQVTLRCSPISGHKSVSWYQQVLGQGPQFIFQYYEKEERGRGNFPDRFSARQFPNYSSELNVNALLLGDSALYLCASSPAGQGSLPGANVLTFGAGSRLTVL.

The rearrangement joins TRBV28 to TRBJ2-3, with D maybe TRBD1 (7 bases). Germline V CDR1 and CDR2: MDHEN, SYDVKM. V lost 3 bases and J lost 6, with 28 bases in between. This CDR3 has 19 residues. The CDR3 loop reads CASSLPRQGGFRGADTQYF. The CDR3 DNA reads TGTGCCAGCAGTTTGCCGAGGCAGGGGGGCTTCCGAGGGGCCGATACGCAGTATTTT.

The rearrangement links TRBV15 to TRBJ2-1; tentative D call: TRBD1 (5 bases). V was shortened by 2 bases and J by 0 bases, with 5 bases between the two germline ends. The CDR3 length is 14 residues. From germline, CDR1 is LNHNV and CDR2 YYDKDF (reference sequence). For the CDR3, the DNA is TGTGCCACCAGCAGACAGGGCTCCTACAATGAGCAGTTCTTC. Residues: CATSRQGSYNEQFF.

The genes are TRBV5-1 and TRBJ2-3; 9 nucleotides line up with TRBD2. Looked up from germline, CDR1 is SGHRS and CDR2 is YFSETQ. V lost 3 bases, J lost 1 base, and 6 bases stayed unmatched. The CDR3 runs 16 residues. CDR3: CASSWGLAFGTDTQYF. DNA for the CDR3: TGCGCCAGCAGCTGGGGACTAGCATTCGGCACAGATACGCAGTATTTT.

The rearrangement joins TRBV19 to TRBJ1-6; 11 bases match TRBD1. V was pared by 6 bases and J by 3 bases, with 7 bases of the junction left unmatched. CDR3 size: 17 residues. Germline V gene data show CDR1 as LNHDA and CDR2 as SQIVND (reference sequence). CDR3 sequence: CASSARTGGFYNSPLHF. In nucleotides, the CDR3 is TGTGCCAGTAGCGCCCGGACAGGGGGCTTCTATAATTCACCCCTCCACTTT.

The chain carries TRBV5-1 and TRBJ2-2, with 10 bases that match TRBD1. Germline V gene sequence: CDR1 SGHRS, CDR2 YFSETQ. The CDR3 has 15 amino acids. Germline trimming cut 4 bases from V and 3 bases from J; bases unmatched to any gene: 3. In DNA form, the CDR3 reads TGCGCCAGCAGCCCAGGGACAGGGGACACCGGGGAGCTGTTTTTT. Its protein is CASSPGTGDTGELFF.

J is TRBJ2-2 and V is TRBV9; D is perhaps TRBD1 (6 bases). V was trimmed by 1 base and J by 7 bases, leaving 14 bases between them. The germline V gene encodes CDR1 SGDLS and CDR2 YYNGEE. The CDR3 is 15 residues long. The CDR3: CASSVRGGAGGELFF. The CDR3 nucleotides are TGTGCCAGCAGCGTACGTGGGGGCGCGGGCGGGGAGCTGTTTTTT.

This chain connects TRBV6-5 to TRBJ2-7; no definite D call. Trimming removed 7 bases at V and 5 bases at J, with 9 bases between. Germline lookup yields CDR1 MNHEY and CDR2 SVGAGI. The CDR3 contains 11 residues. The CDR3 here is CASTASDEQYF. In DNA form, the CDR3 reads TGTGCCAGCACCGCCTCGGACGAGCAGTACTTC.

The rearrangement joins TRBV7-9 to TRBJ1-1, with D possibly matching TRBD1 (5 bases). CDR1 and CDR2 from the germline V gene are SEHNR and FQNEAQ (reference sequence). The CDR3 is 15 residues long. Trimming pared 5 bases from V and 0 bases from J, leaving 13 bases between. CDR3 coding DNA: TGTGCCAGCAGCCCGGACAAGCGGGTGAACACTGAAGCTTTCTTT. Encoded protein: CASSPDKRVNTEAFF.